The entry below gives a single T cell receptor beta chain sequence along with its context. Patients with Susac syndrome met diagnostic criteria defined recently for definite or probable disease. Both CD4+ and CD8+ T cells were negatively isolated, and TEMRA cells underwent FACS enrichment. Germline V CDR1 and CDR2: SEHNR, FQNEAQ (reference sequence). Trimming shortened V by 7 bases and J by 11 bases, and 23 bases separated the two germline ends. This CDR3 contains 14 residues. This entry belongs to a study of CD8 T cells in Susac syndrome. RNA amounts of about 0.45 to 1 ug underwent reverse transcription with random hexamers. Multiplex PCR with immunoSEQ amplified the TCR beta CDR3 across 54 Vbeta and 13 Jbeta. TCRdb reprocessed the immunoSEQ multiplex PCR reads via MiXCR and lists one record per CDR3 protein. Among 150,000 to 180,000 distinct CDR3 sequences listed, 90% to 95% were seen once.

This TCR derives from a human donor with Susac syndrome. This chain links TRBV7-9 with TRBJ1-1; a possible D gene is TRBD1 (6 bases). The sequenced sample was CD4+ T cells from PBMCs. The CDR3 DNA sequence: TGTGCCAGCATCGCAACAGGGTCGAGTCGGAAGGCTTTCTTT. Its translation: CASIATGSSRKAFF.